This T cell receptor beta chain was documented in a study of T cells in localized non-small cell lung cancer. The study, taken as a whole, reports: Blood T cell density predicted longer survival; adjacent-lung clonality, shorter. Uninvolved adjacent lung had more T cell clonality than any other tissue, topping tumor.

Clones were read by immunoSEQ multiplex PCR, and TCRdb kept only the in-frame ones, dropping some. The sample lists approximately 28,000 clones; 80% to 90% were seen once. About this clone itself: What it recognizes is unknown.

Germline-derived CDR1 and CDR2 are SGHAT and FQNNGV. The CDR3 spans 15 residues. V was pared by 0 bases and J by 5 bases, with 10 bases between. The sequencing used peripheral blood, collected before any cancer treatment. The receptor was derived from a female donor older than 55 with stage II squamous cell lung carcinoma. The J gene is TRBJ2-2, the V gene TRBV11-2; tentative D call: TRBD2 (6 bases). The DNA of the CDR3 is TGTGCCAGCAGCTTAGATGGGACTGTGACCGGGGAGCTGTTTTTT. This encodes CASSLDGTVTGELFF. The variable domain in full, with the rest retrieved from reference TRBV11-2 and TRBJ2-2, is EAGVAQSPRYKIIEKRQSVAFWCNPISGHATLYWYQQILGQGPKLLIQFQNNGVVDDSQLPKDRFSAERLKGVDSTLKIQPAKLEDSAVYLCASSLDGTVTGELFFGEGSRLTVL.